Here is one T cell receptor (beta chain) with its context. Beta-chain TCR CDR3 regions were amplified from RNA transcripts. The library came from an HTBI-primed first-round RT-PCR and a second-round multiplex PCR. TCRdb recomputed calls from the multiplex PCR reads with MiXCR, one row per CDR3 protein. The sample yields about 550,000 distinct CDR3 sequences, about 35% seen once. This sample is part of a study of Graves' ophthalmopathy and Graves' hyperthyroidism. Trimming took off 4 bases at V and 3 bases at J, with 10 bases between the two ends. The CDR3 consists of 14 residues. Specimen: peripheral blood or thyroid tissue (not recorded which). The receptor was derived from an adult man with Graves' hyperthyroidism. The chain uses TRBV12-3 or TRBV12-4 and TRBJ2-1; tentative D call: TRBD2 (6 bases). CDR3 nucleotide sequence: TGTGCCAGCAGTTGGGGGGACGGCTACAATGAGCAGTTCTTC. Translated: CASSWGDGYNEQFF.